These 28 T cell receptor beta chains were all obtained from the same sample, sequenced in a study of blood T cell repertoires in COVID-19. The protocol was immunoSEQ multiplex PCR, while the TCRdb copy is restricted to in-frame clones and leaves out a portion. The sample records about 59,000 clones, roughly 80% being singletons. The sequencing input was peripheral blood. Every receptor here comes from an elderly man with acute or convalescent COVID-19.

This rearrangement joins TRBV6-1 to TRBJ1-2; D remains ambiguous. This CDR3 contains 16 residues. V was cut by 0 bases and J by 0 bases, with 11 bases left in between. The germline V gene has CDR1 MNHNS and CDR2 SASEGT. The CDR3 nucleotides are TGTGCCAGCAGTGAAGCTGGCACCCTTTCTAACTATGGCTACACCTTC. It is translated as CASSEAGTLSNYGYTF.

This rearrangement joins TRBV27 to TRBJ2-1, with 8 bases aligning to TRBD1. The CDR3 runs to 14 residues. With V trimmed by 5 bases and J by 2 bases, 2 bases remained unmatched. The germline V gene has CDR1 MNHEY and CDR2 SMNVEV (reference sequence). CDR3 nucleotides: TGTGCCAGCAGTGGGACAGGCCCCTACAATGAGCAGTTCTTC. Protein product: CASSGTGPYNEQFF.

CDR3 amino acids: CASLSGRAGDTQYF. CDR3 nucleotides: TGTGCCAGCCTTAGCGGGAGGGCCGGAGATACGCAGTATTTT. The chain carries TRBV19 and TRBJ2-3; 11 bases fit TRBD2. The V and J ends lost 9 bases and 5 bases, in that order; junction bases with no gene match: 7. CDR1 LNHDA and CDR2 SQIVND come from the germline V gene (reference sequence). The CDR3 is 14 residues long.

The CDR3 loop reads CAWSPGGGRTEAFF. The CDR3 DNA reads TGTGCCTGGAGCCCCGGGGGTGGGAGGACTGAAGCTTTCTTT. The V call is TRBV30, the J call TRBJ1-1; D perhaps matches TRBD1 (5 bases). The V gene lost 3 bases and the J gene lost 5 bases, with 16 bases spanning the gap. This CDR3 comprises 14 residues. From germline, CDR1 is GTSNPN and CDR2 SVGIG (reference sequence).

This clone was observed a few times. V gene TRBV21-1 combines with J gene TRBJ2-7; the table calls TRBD2, which could not be checked here. TRBV21-1 constitutes a pseudogene. This CDR3 is built from 14 residues. The CDR3 sequence is CASSKGTSPDEQYF. The DNA of the CDR3 is TGTGCCAGCAGCAAAGGGACTTCCCCCGACGAGCAGTACTTC.

The chain joins TRBV5-6 to TRBJ1-5; TRBD1 agrees at 8 bases. The V gene's germline CDR1 is SGHDT and CDR2 YYEEEE. Losses at the gene ends were 4 bases for V and 1 base for J; bases not matched to a gene: 10. The CDR3 is made up of 17 amino acids. As DNA, the CDR3 is TGTGCCAGCAGCAGGAGGACAGGGAGAAGGAGCAATCAGCCCCAGCATTTT. Translating gives CASSRRTGRRSNQPQHF.

In its sample, this clone was seen once. The V gene is TRBV5-1, the J gene TRBJ1-2; 11 bases match TRBD1. This CDR3 has 15 residues. The V gene's germline CDR1 is SGHRS and CDR2 YFSETQ. After removal of 4 bases from V and 4 bases from J, the junction contained 6 bases not matched to a gene. Written as DNA, the CDR3 is TGCGCCAGCAGCCCGGGACAGGGGGTGGGCTATGGCTACACCTTC. Translation: CASSPGQGVGYGYTF.

The CDR3 loop is CASSQSGKGQPQHF. CDR3 DNA: TGTGCCAGCAGTCAATCCGGGAAAGGTCAGCCCCAGCATTTT. The J gene is TRBJ1-5, the V gene TRBV2; no firm D call. V was clipped by 5 bases and J by 6 bases, with 14 bases between them. The germline CDR1 and CDR2 sequences are SNHLY and FYNNEI. There are 14 residues in the CDR3.

The chain joins TRBV11-2 to TRBJ1-4; D is uncertain. Germline loops: CDR1 SGHAT, CDR2 FQNNGV. V lost 5 bases to trimming and J lost 13 bases, with 14 bases between them. CDR3 length: 12 residues. The CDR3 nucleotides are TGTGCCAGCAGCCCCCGGGGTCTTAGACTGTTTTTT. Its protein is CASSPRGLRLFF.

The chain recombines TRBV27 with TRBJ1-2; 11 bases are shared with TRBD1. Per germline, CDR1 MNHEY and CDR2 SMNVEV (reference sequence). The trim removed 6 bases at V and 8 bases at J, leaving 14 bases unmatched. CDR3 size: 16 residues. As DNA, the CDR3 is TGTGCCAGCAGCCCAATTTCTGGACAGGGGGCGTGGGGCTACACCTTC. Translating it yields CASSPISGQGAWGYTF.

This rearrangement joins TRBV24-1 to TRBJ1-5; D is possibly TRBD1 (6 bases). The V end was cut by 2 bases, the J end by 6 bases, with 25 bases between. There are 19 residues in the CDR3. CDR1 and CDR2 (germline): KGHDR, SFDVKD. CDR3 coding DNA: TGTGCCACCAGTGATTGCGGAAAGGCGGATGGGGGCGCGGGTCAGCCCCAGCATTTT. Protein: CATSDCGKADGGAGQPQHF.

The chain combines TRBV5-1 with TRBJ2-2, with TRBD1 identical over 8 bases. The CDR3 extends over 14 amino acids. The germline gives CDR1 SGHRS, CDR2 YFSETQ. Trimming at V came to 6 bases and at J to 7 bases, leaving 8 bases not matched to a gene. The CDR3 reads CASKRTGPDGELFF. For the CDR3, the DNA is TGCGCCAGCAAGAGGACAGGGCCGGACGGGGAGCTGTTTTTT.

The chain couples TRBV24-1 to TRBJ1-6; 7 nucleotides match TRBD1. With V trimmed by 3 bases and J by 0 bases, 19 bases remained unmatched. This CDR3 has 22 residues. Germline CDR1 KGHDR, CDR2 SFDVKD. The CDR3 DNA reads TGTGCCACCAGTGATCCCTCAGAGGTGGGACAGTTCTTGAGCTCCTATAATTCACCCCTCCACTTT. Amino acid sequence: CATSDPSEVGQFLSSYNSPLHF.

The chain joins TRBV2 to TRBJ2-1; no definite D call. The CDR3 totals 12 residues. CDR1 and CDR2 from the germline V gene are SNHLY and FYNNEI. V was trimmed by 5 bases and J by 6 bases, leaving 8 bases between them. In DNA, the CDR3 is TGTGCCAGCAGTTCACATACCAATGAGCAGTTCTTC. Its protein product is CASSSHTNEQFF.

This clone was detected a few times. The chain has TRBV11-2 and TRBJ1-4; unclear D gene. Germline values: CDR1 SGHAT, CDR2 FQNNGV. V dropped 5 bases and J dropped 2 bases, with 21 bases sitting between them. The CDR3 has 18 residues. Here the CDR3 reads CASSPLRGYSGTNEKLFF. The CDR3 coding sequence is TGTGCCAGCAGCCCACTCCGTGGCTATTCCGGGACTAATGAAAAACTGTTTTTT.

This clone has more than one count but fewer than ten. The V and J genes are TRBV7-7 and TRBJ1-5; D not certain. V was clipped by 1 base and J by 7 bases, with 8 bases between them. The CDR3 consists of 13 residues. Germline V CDR1 and CDR2: SSHAT, FNYEAQ (reference sequence). The CDR3 is CASSLGLNQPQHF. The CDR3 region has the DNA TGTGCCAGCAGCTTAGGGCTGAACCAGCCCCAGCATTTT. Using reference TRBV7-7 and TRBJ1-5 for the parts outside the CDR3, the full variable domain is GAGVSQSPRYKVTKRGQDVTLRCDPISSHATLYWYQQALGQGPEFLTYFNYEAQPDKSGLPSDRFSAERPEGSISTLTIQRTEQRDSAMYRCASSLGLNQPQHFGDGTRLSIL.

The chain employs TRBV11-3 and TRBJ2-1; TRBD2 is a possible D gene (5 bases). The germline V and J ends were trimmed by 8 bases and 0 bases, with 17 bases remaining between them. The CDR3 has 16 amino acids. Germline V lookup: CDR1 SGHNT, CDR2 YENEEA. In nucleotides, the CDR3 is TGTGCCAGCGTCCGAGGGCACGGGGACTCCTACAATGAGCAGTTCTTC. Encoded protein: CASVRGHGDSYNEQFF.

The table lists this clone with many counts. This chain joins TRBV4-1 and TRBJ1-5; unclear D gene. The ends were cut back, 2 bases at V and 1 base at J, with 12 bases in the middle. The CDR3 totals 16 residues. Germline V gene data show CDR1 as MGHRA and CDR2 as YSYEKL. The DNA for the CDR3 is TGCGCCAGCAGCCAAAACGCAGACGGGAGCAATCAGCCCCAGCATTTT. Protein sequence: CASSQNADGSNQPQHF.

The V and J genes are TRBV7-9 and TRBJ1-3; 8 positions match TRBD1. The trim removed 4 bases at V and 0 bases at J, leaving 2 bases unmatched. This CDR3 contains 15 residues. CDR1 and CDR2 (germline): SEHNR, FQNEAQ (reference sequence). CDR3 nucleotide sequence: TGTGCCAGCAGCTCAGGACAGGGCTCTGGAAACACCATATATTTT. Translating gives CASSSGQGSGNTIYF.

The V gene is TRBV5-1, the J gene TRBJ1-2; 9 nucleotides line up with TRBD1. Germline V lookup: CDR1 SGHRS, CDR2 YFSETQ. The CDR3 is made up of 13 amino acids. V trimming: 0 bases; J trimming: 6 bases; junction bases outside the gene matches: 0. CDR3 protein: CASSLGQGDGYTF. In nucleotides, the CDR3 is TGCGCCAGCAGCTTGGGACAGGGGGATGGCTACACCTTC.

This chain uses TRBV6-5 with TRBJ2-7; 7 bases align to TRBD1. This CDR3 region has 16 residues. Looked up from germline, CDR1 is MNHEY and CDR2 is SVGAGI. V lost 0 bases, J lost 0 bases, and 5 bases stayed unmatched. CDR3 in DNA: TGTGCCAGCAGTTACTCGGGGGACAGTAGCTCCTACGAGCAGTACTTC. Amino acid sequence: CASSYSGDSSSYEQYF.

The genes are TRBV30 and TRBJ1-5, with TRBD1 as a possible D gene (5 bases). Trimming stripped 5 bases from V and 9 bases from J, with 17 bases between. CDR1 GTSNPN and CDR2 SVGIG come from the germline V gene (reference sequence). This CDR3 region has 13 residues. CDR3 residues: CAWGLTGGLPQHF. For the CDR3, the DNA is TGTGCCTGGGGCCTAACCGGGGGTCTGCCCCAGCATTTT.

The rearrangement links TRBV5-1 to TRBJ2-1; no reliable D call. CDR3 length: 13 amino acids. Trimming shortened V by 4 bases and J by 7 bases, and 12 bases separated the two germline ends. CDR1 and CDR2 (germline): SGHRS, YFSETQ. CDR3 protein: CASSEGSTNEQFF. In DNA, the CDR3 is TGCGCCAGCAGCGAAGGATCGACAAATGAGCAGTTCTTC.

The chain has TRBV6-5 and TRBJ1-6; 8 nucleotides line up with TRBD1. The CDR3 extends over 16 amino acids. Trimming removed 0 bases from V and 9 bases from J; junction bases left unmatched: 7. Germline V gene sequence: CDR1 MNHEY, CDR2 SVGAGI. The CDR3 region is CASSYSLDRVGSPLHF. DNA of the CDR3: TGTGCCAGCAGTTACTCTTTGGACAGGGTTGGTTCACCCCTCCACTTT.

The V and J genes are TRBV30 and TRBJ1-6, with D tentatively TRBD1 (5 bases). The CDR3 is 15 amino acids. Trimming took 0 bases from V and 4 from J, leaving 10 bases between them. Germline V CDR1 and CDR2: GTSNPN, SVGIG (reference sequence). The CDR3 protein is CAWSVSRQYNSPLHF. CDR3 bases: TGTGCCTGGAGTGTATCTAGACAGTATAATTCACCCCTCCACTTT. Variable domain in full (rest from reference TRBV30 and TRBJ1-6): SQTIHQWPATLVQPVGSPLSLECTVEGTSNPNLYWYRQAAGRGLQLLFYSVGIGQISSEVPQNLSASRPQDRQFILSSKKLLLSDSGFYLCAWSVSRQYNSPLHFGNGTRLTVT.

This clone was recorded a few times. The J gene is TRBJ2-5, the V gene TRBV27, with a weak D call TRBD2 (6 bases). This CDR3 is 13 amino acids long. Per germline, CDR1 MNHEY and CDR2 SMNVEV (reference sequence). V was trimmed by 3 bases and J by 5 bases, leaving 10 bases between them. The CDR3 reads CASSLGGGETQYF. The CDR3 DNA reads TGTGCCAGCAGTTTGGGAGGAGGGGAGACCCAGTACTTC.

This clone showed up many times. The chain is built from TRBV29-1 and TRBJ1-2; 9 nucleotides agree with TRBD1. Unmatched junction bases numbered 4, after V lost 3 bases and J lost 8 bases. Germline V gene sequence: CDR1 SQVTM, CDR2 ANQGSEA. The CDR3 has 12 amino acids. The CDR3 loop reads CSVETGGHGYTF. CDR3 DNA: TGCAGCGTTGAGACAGGGGGTCACGGCTACACCTTC. Full variable domain (rest looked up from reference TRBV29-1 and TRBJ1-2): SAVISQKPSRDICQRGTSLTIQCQVDSQVTMMFWYRQQPGQSLTLIATANQGSEATYESGFVIDKFPISRPNLTFSTLTVSNMSPEDSSIYLCSVETGGHGYTFGSGTRLTVV.

V usage is TRBV9 and J usage is TRBJ2-1; possibly TRBD2 for D (5 bases). With 0 bases removed from V and 0 bases from J, the gap between germline ends came to 13 bases. Germline lookup yields CDR1 SGDLS and CDR2 YYNGEE. The CDR3 loop spans 17 amino acids. The CDR3, as DNA: TGTGCCAGCAGCGTAGACCCAGGCGGAGGCTCCTACAATGAGCAGTTCTTC. Its translation is CASSVDPGGGSYNEQFF.